The 21 T cell receptor beta chains below were found in one sample sequenced in a study of T cells in Graves' hyperthyroidism and ophthalmopathy. The CDR3 regions of TCR beta were amplified from RNA transcripts. A set of HTBI primers served as the primers for a first-round RT-PCR of the TCR CDR3. TCRdb reprocessed the multiplex PCR reads with MiXCR, giving one entry per CDR3 protein. The table records fewer than 650,000 distinct CDR3 sequences, 11% to 15% of them present only once. Sequencing was performed on blood. The receptors come from a woman in her 30s with Graves' hyperthyroidism that later progressed to Graves' ophthalmopathy.

This clonotype came up a few times. The J gene is TRBJ2-7, the V gene TRBV10-3; 8 bases match TRBD1. The germline gives CDR1 ENHRY, CDR2 SYGVKD. This CDR3 comprises 13 residues. The V and J ends lost 10 bases and 0 bases, in that order; junction bases with no gene match: 5. The CDR3 sequence is CATSTGDSYEQYF. Here the CDR3 DNA reads TGTGCCACCTCGACAGGGGACTCCTACGAGCAGTACTTC.

V gene TRBV6-1 combines with J gene TRBJ1-1; D remains ambiguous. V lost 6 bases, J lost 6 bases, and 11 bases lay in between. Germline values: CDR1 MNHNS, CDR2 SASEGT. The CDR3 has 12 amino acids. The CDR3 reads CASSPDIPEAFF. CDR3 nucleotides: TGTGCCAGCAGCCCTGACATCCCTGAAGCTTTCTTT.

This chain links TRBV9 with TRBJ1-2; D gene uncertain. Per the germline V gene, CDR1 is SGDLS and CDR2 is YYNGEE. V lost 1 base and J lost 4, with 14 bases in between. CDR3 size: 15 residues. CDR3 protein: CASSVTPQETYGYTF. DNA for the CDR3: TGTGCCAGCAGCGTAACCCCCCAGGAGACCTATGGCTACACCTTC.

The rearrangement links TRBV4-1 to TRBJ2-3; 13 nucleotides match TRBD2. CDR1 is MGHRA, CDR2 YSYEKL, per germline. Trimming at V came to 4 bases and at J to 4 bases, leaving 5 bases not matched to a gene. The CDR3 runs to 16 residues. CDR3 coding DNA: TGCGCCAGCAGCCGGAGACTAGCGGGAGGACCAGATACGCAGTATTTT. Residues: CASSRRLAGGPDTQYF.

This clonotype was observed many times. The rearrangement joins TRBV5-1 to TRBJ2-1, with D perhaps assigned TRBD1 or TRBD2 (5 bases each). Per the germline V gene, CDR1 is SGHRS and CDR2 is YFSETQ. With 0 bases removed from V and 8 bases from J, the gap between germline ends came to 12 bases. The CDR3 sequence is 14 residues long. CDR3 sequence: CASSLGDATHEQFF. In DNA, the CDR3 is TGCGCCAGCAGCTTGGGGGACGCCACCCATGAGCAGTTCTTC.

The chain uses TRBV30 and TRBJ1-1; TRBD1 agrees at 7 bases. The CDR3 consists of 13 residues. Trimming cost V 4 bases and J 1 base; bases outside gene matches: 3. The germline gives CDR1 GTSNPN, CDR2 SVGIG (reference sequence). The CDR3 region has the DNA TGTGCCTGGAACCGACAGGGGAACACTGAAGCTTTCTTT. Translating gives CAWNRQGNTEAFF.

This clonotype showed up many times. J is TRBJ1-2 and V is TRBV30; D gene uncertain. Trimming stripped 4 bases from V and 4 bases from J, with 10 bases between. Germline V CDR1 and CDR2: GTSNPN, SVGIG (reference sequence). The CDR3 has 12 residues. CDR3 region: CAWMQDVYGYTF. In DNA form, the CDR3 reads TGTGCCTGGATGCAGGATGTCTATGGCTACACCTTC.

This chain joins TRBV18 and TRBJ2-7; D unresolved. CDR1 is KGHSH and CDR2 is LQKENI in the germline V gene. V was cut by 2 bases and J by 6 bases, with 14 bases left in between. This CDR3 comprises 14 residues. The CDR3: CASSPRQDSPEQYF. The CDR3, as DNA: TGTGCCAGCTCACCAAGGCAAGATAGTCCCGAGCAGTACTTC.

Many counts were recorded for this clonotype. This sequence joins TRBV5-6 and TRBJ1-1; unclear D gene. The germline V gene has CDR1 SGHDT and CDR2 YYEEEE. This CDR3 is built from 12 residues. Trimming took off 2 bases at V and 3 bases at J, with 5 bases between the two ends. The CDR3 spells CASSFDDTEAFF. Written as DNA, the CDR3 is TGTGCCAGCAGCTTTGACGACACTGAAGCTTTCTTT.

Only a few counts were recorded for this clonotype. Mismatch with germline at one junction end may stem from a read error. The V and J genes are TRBV19 and TRBJ2-4; D is unclear. Per the germline V gene, CDR1 is LNHDA and CDR2 is SQIVND (reference sequence). This CDR3 comprises 14 residues. CDR3 coding DNA: TGTGCCAGTAGTAGGACGGTAGCCAAAAGCATTCAGTACTTC. Its protein product is CASSRTVAKSIQYF.

This clonotype was seen ten or more times. This chain joins TRBV7-9 and TRBJ2-7; D is ambiguous. The CDR3 is 14 amino acids. Per germline, CDR1 SEHNR and CDR2 FQNEAQ (reference sequence). V was shortened by 1 base and J by 7 bases, with 14 bases between the two germline ends. CDR3 coding DNA: TGTGCCAGCAGCTTAGTCTCGACCCCTGGGGAGCAGTACTTC. It yields the protein CASSLVSTPGEQYF.

This clonotype was observed a few times. Given a much more abundant clone one base away, this may be a read error. This chain joins TRBV11-2 and TRBJ1-1, with D perhaps matching TRBD1 (5 bases). From germline, CDR1 is SGHAT and CDR2 FQNNGV. The length of the CDR3 is 16 residues. CDR3 bases: TGTGCCAGCAGCTTAGAGCGGGGCAGCTATAACACTGAAGCTCTCTTT. Amino acids: CASSLERGSYNTEALF.

In this sample, this clonotype turned up many times. The CDR3 DNA reads as TGTGCCAGCAGCGCGAAGGGGGACGGGTATAATTCACCCCTCCACTTT. This translates into CASSAKGDGYNSPLHF. This rearrangement joins TRBV3-1 to TRBJ1-6; D might be TRBD1 (6 bases). Germline loops: CDR1 LGHDT, CDR2 YNNKEL (reference sequence). The CDR3 totals 16 residues. V was cut by 5 bases and J by 4 bases, with 15 bases left in between.

As to this clonotype: A much larger clone differs by one base, so this may be a read error. J is TRBJ1-1 and V is TRBV7-8; D gene ambiguous. Per germline, CDR1 SGHVS and CDR2 FQNEAQ. The CDR3 is 13 amino acids. Between the trimmed V and J ends, which lost 1 base and 8 bases, there was a span of 11 bases. The CDR3 spells CASSLVVPREAFF. CDR3 nucleotides: TGTGCCAGCAGCTTAGTCGTGCCCCGGGAAGCTTTCTTT.

This clonotype was counted at least ten times. The chain recombines TRBV11-2 with TRBJ1-2, with TRBD1 matching 8 bases. The CDR3 has 14 amino acids. Germline values: CDR1 SGHAT, CDR2 FQNNGV. The J segment lost 6 bases and the V segment lost 1 base, leaving 4 bases of the junction unmatched. CDR3 DNA: TGTGCCAGCAGCTTAGGGACAGGGCTCGATGGCTACACCTTC. It encodes CASSLGTGLDGYTF. Variable domain in full (rest from reference TRBV11-2 and TRBJ1-2): EAGVAQSPRYKIIEKRQSVAFWCNPISGHATLYWYQQILGQGPKLLIQFQNNGVVDDSQLPKDRFSAERLKGVDSTLKIQPAKLEDSAVYLCASSLGTGLDGYTFGSGTRLTVV.

The chain joins TRBV6-5 to TRBJ1-1; no definite D call. The germline CDR1 and CDR2 sequences are MNHEY and SVGAGI. There are 16 residues in the CDR3. The germline V and J ends were trimmed by 0 bases and 0 bases, with 11 bases remaining between them. The CDR3: CASSYSITRLNTEAFF. The CDR3 DNA follows: TGTGCCAGCAGTTACTCGATCACACGGCTGAACACTGAAGCTTTCTTT.

This clonotype was counted ten times or more. An end of the junction does not agree with germline; a read error may underlie this. The chain recombines TRBV27 with TRBJ1-4, with D perhaps TRBD1 (6 bases). The germline gives CDR1 MNHEY, CDR2 SMNVEV (reference sequence). The CDR3 is 17 residues long. The CDR3 loop reads CACSLVQGRPTNEKLFF. In DNA, the CDR3 is TGTGCCTGCAGTTTGGTCCAGGGGAGGCCCACTAATGAAAAACTGTTTTTT.

This clonotype was detected many times. The gene calls are TRBV12-3 or TRBV12-4 and TRBJ1-1; 8 bases are shared with TRBD1. V was pared by 5 bases and J by 1 base, with 6 bases of the junction left unmatched. The CDR3 runs to 15 residues. The CDR3 protein is CASSTTDRANTEAFF. The CDR3 region has the DNA TGTGCCAGCAGTACGACGGACAGGGCGAACACTGAAGCTTTCTTT.

This clonotype was observed many times. The rearrangement joins TRBV7-8 to TRBJ2-5; 8 bases match TRBD1. The CDR3 sequence is 16 residues long. Trimming took 4 bases from V and 0 from J; bases not matched to a gene: 7. Germline loops: CDR1 SGHVS, CDR2 FQNEAQ. As DNA, the CDR3 is TGTGCCAGCAGCTCCCAAGACAGGGGATACCAAGAGACCCAGTACTTC. It codes for CASSSQDRGYQETQYF.

In its sample, this clonotype was seen a few times. This chain uses TRBV15 with TRBJ2-2; 10 nucleotides match TRBD1. Trimming at V came to 1 base and at J to 6 bases, leaving 5 bases not matched to a gene. The CDR3 totals 16 residues. Germline CDR1 LNHNV, CDR2 YYDKDF (reference sequence). CDR3 sequence reads: CATSRATGTGAGELFF. The DNA of the CDR3 is TGTGCCACCAGCAGAGCAACCGGGACAGGGGCCGGGGAGCTGTTTTTT. Complete variable domain (other parts from reference TRBV15 and TRBJ2-2): DAMVIQNPRYQVTQFGKPVTLSCSQTLNHNVMYWYQQKSSQAPKLLFHYYDKDFNNEADTPDNFQSRRPNTSFCFLDIRSPGLGDTAMYLCATSRATGTGAGELFFGEGSRLTVL.

This clonotype has a single count. A clone one base away is much larger, so this may be a read error. Because it lacks the conserved phenylalanine or tryptophan at the end, this CDR3 is likely a read error. In DNA form, the CDR3 reads TGCAGTGCTAGAGATTTAGGGAACACTGAAGCTTTCATT. Translated: CSARDLGNTEAFI. This chain uses TRBV20-1 with TRBJ1-1; D remains unclear. The length of the CDR3 is 13 residues. Trimming took off 0 bases at V and 1 base at J, with 6 bases between the two ends. The V gene's germline CDR1 is DFQATT and CDR2 SNEGSKA (reference sequence).